What follows describes a single TCR beta chain. CDR3 length: 14 amino acids. The germline V gene encodes CDR1 SGHTA and CDR2 FQGTGA. V shed 1 base and J 8 bases; nucleotides not matched to a gene: 5. CD45RO-negative cells were positively selected for CCR7, leaving out terminally differentiated effector memory CD45RA+ cells. This entry belongs to a study of shared clonotypes between healthy human individuals. Here immunoSEQ multiplex PCR was the method, and the copy in TCRdb shows in-frame clones only, minus some. The sample consists of 550,000 to 600,000 clones, roughly 98% of them appearing once. Sequencing used naive CD8+ T cells sorted from blood. The source of this sequence is a young man in good health. The chain couples TRBV7-3 to TRBJ2-1; 7 bases map to TRBD2. DNA for the CDR3: TGTGCCAGCAGCTTAAGCGGGAGAAGCGATGAGCAGTTCTTC. Amino acid sequence: CASSLSGRSDEQFF.